This T cell receptor (beta chain) came from a study of T-cell reconstitution after alpha-beta-depleted transplantation in children. General study results and limits: Diversity of TCRbeta at day 60 was high in some patients, arising from surviving recipient T cells and thymic progenitors.

This clonotype was seen only a few times. The target antigen is unknown. The CDR3 runs to 12 residues. Germline assignment: CDR1 DFQATT and CDR2 SNEGSKA (reference sequence). Trimming pared 1 base from V and 4 bases from J, leaving 6 bases between. Construction of the TCRbeta library involved unique molecular identifiers. TCRdb passed the PCR reads through MiXCR, listing each CDR3 protein once. The sample carries fewer than 750,000 distinct CDR3 sequences, roughly 27% recorded once. The receptor was isolated from a boy in the first two years of life with Wiskott-Aldrich syndrome, due to receive a stem cell transplant. The chain uses TRBV20-1 and TRBJ2-3; D is undetermined. Material: PBMCs, obtained before TCRalphabeta/CD19-depleted stem cell transplant. The chain's CDR3 is CSARADPDTQYF. For the CDR3, the DNA is TGCAGTGCTAGAGCTGACCCAGATACGCAGTATTTT.